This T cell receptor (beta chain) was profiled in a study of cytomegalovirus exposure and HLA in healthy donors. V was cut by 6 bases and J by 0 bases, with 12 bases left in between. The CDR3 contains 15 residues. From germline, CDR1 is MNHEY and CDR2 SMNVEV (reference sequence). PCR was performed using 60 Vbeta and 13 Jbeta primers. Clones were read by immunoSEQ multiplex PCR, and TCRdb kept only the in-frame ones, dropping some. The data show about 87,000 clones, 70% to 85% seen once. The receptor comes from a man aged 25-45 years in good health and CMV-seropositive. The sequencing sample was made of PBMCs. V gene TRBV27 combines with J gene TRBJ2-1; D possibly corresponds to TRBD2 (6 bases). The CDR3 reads CASSPDGSSYNEQFF. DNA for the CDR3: TGTGCCAGCAGCCCCGACGGGAGCTCCTACAATGAGCAGTTCTTC.